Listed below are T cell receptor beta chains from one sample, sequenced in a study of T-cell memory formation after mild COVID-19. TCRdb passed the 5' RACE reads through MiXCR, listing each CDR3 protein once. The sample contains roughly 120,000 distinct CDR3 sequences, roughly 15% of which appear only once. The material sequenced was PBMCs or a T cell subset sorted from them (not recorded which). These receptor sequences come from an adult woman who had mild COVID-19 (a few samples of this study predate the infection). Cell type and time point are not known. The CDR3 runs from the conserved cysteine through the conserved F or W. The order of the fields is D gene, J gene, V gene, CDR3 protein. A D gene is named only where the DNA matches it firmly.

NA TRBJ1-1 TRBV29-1 CSGQQVLNTEAFF
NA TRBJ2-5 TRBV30 CASPTRETQYF
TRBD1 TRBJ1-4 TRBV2 CASSPGTAEKLFF
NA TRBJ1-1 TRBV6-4 CASSDAGNTEAFF
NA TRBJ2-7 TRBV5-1 CASSLSQEGYEQYF
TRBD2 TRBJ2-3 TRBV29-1 CSVEGRLAGGPHSTDTQYF
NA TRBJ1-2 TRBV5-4 CASRIQGFGNYGYTF
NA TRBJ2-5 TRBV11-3 CASSFHEETQYF
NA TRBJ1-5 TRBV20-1 CSAREAGRNQPQHF
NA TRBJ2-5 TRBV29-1 CSVVRAGLQETQYF
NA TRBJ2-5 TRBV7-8 CASSLAHRGGETQYF
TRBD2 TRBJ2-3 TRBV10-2 CASKGGRGPTDTQYF
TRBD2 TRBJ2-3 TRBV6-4 CASSDSGGAWDTQYF
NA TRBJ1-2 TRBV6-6 CASSPTISYGYTF
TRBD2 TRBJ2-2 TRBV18 CASSLGLAKAGELFF
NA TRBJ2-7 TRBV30 CAWLSSYEQYF
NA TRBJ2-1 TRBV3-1 CASSLGVGDEQFF
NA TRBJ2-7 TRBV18 CASSPGGNYEQYF
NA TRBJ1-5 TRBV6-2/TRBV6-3 CASSFRDPSNQPQHF
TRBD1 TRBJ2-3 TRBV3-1 CASSHRTRGDTQYF
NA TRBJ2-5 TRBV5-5 CASSLWGRGPMETQYF
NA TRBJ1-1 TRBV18 CASSRDANTEAFF
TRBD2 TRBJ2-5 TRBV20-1 CSATGGGREQETQYF
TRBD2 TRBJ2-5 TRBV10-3 CAISETSGGQETQYF
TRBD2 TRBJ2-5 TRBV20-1 CSATGTSDQETQYF
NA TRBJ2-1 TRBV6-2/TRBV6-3 CASSYPYRDNEQFF
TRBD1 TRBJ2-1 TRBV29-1 CSVGGGFSNEQFF
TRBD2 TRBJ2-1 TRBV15 CATSSGASGSGEQFF
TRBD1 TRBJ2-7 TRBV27 CASSFTPDRGYEQYF
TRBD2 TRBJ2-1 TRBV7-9 CASSPPSGKSYNEQFF
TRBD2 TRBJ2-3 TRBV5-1 CASSFSPQRGSDTQYF
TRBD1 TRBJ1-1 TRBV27 CASSWVRGRGRGSTEAFF
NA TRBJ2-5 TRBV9 CASSTMDRSSETQYF
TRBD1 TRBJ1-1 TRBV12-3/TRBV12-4 CASSLGHTGVGTEAFF
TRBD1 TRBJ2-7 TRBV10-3 CAISGPGQGTYEQYF
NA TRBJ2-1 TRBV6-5 CASSEGVPYNEQFF
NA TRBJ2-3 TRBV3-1 CASSRGLLRGDTQYF
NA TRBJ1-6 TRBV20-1 CSAAPANYSPLHF
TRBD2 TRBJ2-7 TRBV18 CASSPGGSSIDEQYF
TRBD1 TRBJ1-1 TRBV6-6 CATTGGTNTEAFF
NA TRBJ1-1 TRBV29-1 CSVTSESTEAFF
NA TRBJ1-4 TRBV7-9 CASSFTRATNEKLFF
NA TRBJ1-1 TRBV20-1 CSASGWTANTEAFF
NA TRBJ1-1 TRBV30 CAWSGLLRNTEAFF
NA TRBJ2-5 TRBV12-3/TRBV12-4 CASSPSRGYGGGSQETQYF
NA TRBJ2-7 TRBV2 CASSDDPYEQYF
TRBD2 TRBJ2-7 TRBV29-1 CSAAGLAGGPVYEQYF
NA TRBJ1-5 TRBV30 CAWAPGGSSNQPQHF
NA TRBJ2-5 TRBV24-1 CATSDSRQETQYF
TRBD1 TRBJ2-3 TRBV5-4 CASSSDRVGADTQYF
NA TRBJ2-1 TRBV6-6 CASSYLLGQGSYNEQFF
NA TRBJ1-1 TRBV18 CASSPPSRTEAFF
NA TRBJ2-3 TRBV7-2 CASSAGQTLTDTQYF